One sample yielded the 28 T cell receptor beta chains listed below, sequenced in a study of blood T cell repertoires in COVID-19. Clones were read by immunoSEQ multiplex PCR, and TCRdb kept only the in-frame ones, dropping some. The data contain some 160,000 clones, around four fifths of them singletons. Sequencing was performed on PBMCs or T cells enriched from blood (not recorded which). These receptors were obtained from a woman in her thirties or forties who had recovered from COVID-19.

The chain uses TRBV5-1 and TRBJ2-3; 8 nucleotides match TRBD2. The V gene end was trimmed by 0 bases and the J gene end by 1 base; junction bases not matched to a gene: 4. Germline assignment: CDR1 SGHRS and CDR2 YFSETQ. This CDR3 contains 16 residues. The DNA for the CDR3 is TGCGCCAGCAGCTTGGCCCTAGCGGGCCGCACAGATACGCAGTATTTT. This gives the protein CASSLALAGRTDTQYF.

This chain connects TRBV10-1 to TRBJ1-1; D gene uncertain. Germline loops: CDR1 WNHNN, CDR2 SYGVQD (reference sequence). The CDR3 length is 14 residues. V lost 0 bases and J lost 2, with 7 bases in between. CDR3 nucleotides: TGCGCCAGCAGTGAGTCGATAGCAAACACTGAAGCTTTCTTT. Its translation: CASSESIANTEAFF.

The rearrangement joins TRBV7-6 to TRBJ2-5; no firm D call. Per the germline V gene, CDR1 is SGHVS and CDR2 is FNYEAQ. There are 12 residues in the CDR3. V dropped 5 bases and J dropped 0 bases, with 4 bases sitting between them. CDR3 amino acids: CASSLYQETQYF. As DNA, the CDR3 is TGTGCCAGCAGCCTGTACCAAGAGACCCAGTACTTC.

The J gene is TRBJ1-5, the V gene TRBV3-1 (or the pseudogene TRBV3-2); D gene ambiguous. This CDR3 contains 14 residues. Per germline, CDR1 LGHDT and CDR2 YNNKEL (reference sequence). V was pared by 2 bases and J by 3 bases, with 8 bases between. CDR3 amino acids: CASSQTGNNQPQHF. CDR3 sequence (DNA): TGTGCCAGCAGCCAAACGGGGAACAATCAGCCCCAGCATTTT.

The sample holds one count of this clone. The rearrangement links TRBV10-3 to TRBJ1-2, with 9 bases identical to TRBD1. Trimming removed 4 bases from V and 5 bases from J; junction bases left unmatched: 5. CDR1 and CDR2 from the germline V gene are ENHRY and SYGVKD. This CDR3 is built from 14 residues. CDR3 nucleotides: TGTGCCATCAGTGGGGACAGGGTTGAGTATGGCTACACCTTC. Its translation: CAISGDRVEYGYTF.

The chain couples TRBV27 to TRBJ2-7; 8 bases agree with TRBD2. The length of the CDR3 is 15 residues. The germline V gene has CDR1 MNHEY and CDR2 SMNVEV (reference sequence). With V trimmed by 2 bases and J by 1 base, 4 bases remained unmatched. The CDR3 coding sequence is TGTGCCAGCAGTTTAACTAGCGGCCCTTCCTACGAGCAGTACTTC. Amino acids: CASSLTSGPSYEQYF.

This chain uses TRBV3-1 (or the pseudogene TRBV3-2) with TRBJ2-1; D perhaps matches TRBD2 (7 bases). This CDR3 has 16 residues. CDR1 and CDR2 from the germline V gene are LGHDT and YNNKEL (reference sequence). Trimming removed 4 bases at V and 4 bases at J, with 17 bases between. The CDR3 is CASSPIYAGAYNEQFF. The CDR3 coding sequence is TGTGCCAGCAGCCCAATCTATGCGGGGGCTTACAATGAGCAGTTCTTC.

This clone was seen a single time. V usage is TRBV27 and J usage is TRBJ1-2, with D possibly TRBD1 on 5 matching bases. The germline CDR1 and CDR2 sequences are MNHEY and SMNVEV (reference sequence). This CDR3 comprises 16 residues. Deletions cut 5 bases from V and 1 base from J, with 17 bases between. As DNA, the CDR3 is TGTGCCAGCAGTCCGCTTTCAGGGTATAGTAACTATGGCTACACCTTC. Protein sequence: CASSPLSGYSNYGYTF.

The rearrangement links TRBV3-1 (or the pseudogene TRBV3-2) to TRBJ2-7; TRBD2 is a possible D gene (5 bases). V was cut by 5 bases and J by 4 bases, with 12 bases left in between. Germline CDR1 is LGHDT and CDR2 is YNNKEL (reference sequence). This CDR3 contains 13 residues. CDR3 nucleotide sequence: TGTGCCAGCAGCTGGACCACGGGGTACGAGCAGTACTTC. Its protein is CASSWTTGYEQYF.

This sequence joins TRBV5-4 and TRBJ2-1; a possible D gene is TRBD2 (6 bases). Germline CDR1 SGHNT, CDR2 YYREEE (reference sequence). Trimming removed 4 bases from V and 8 bases from J, with 25 bases in between. This CDR3 has 17 residues. CDR3 region: CASSHPMGGTRGDEQFF. For the CDR3, the DNA is TGTGCCAGCAGCCACCCGATGGGCGGGACCCGCGGCGATGAGCAGTTCTTC.

V gene TRBV29-1 combines with J gene TRBJ1-2, with D maybe TRBD1 (6 bases). Germline CDR1 reads SQVTM; CDR2 reads ANQGSEA. V lost 6 bases and J 8 bases, leaving 22 bases between the germline ends. This CDR3 region has 14 residues. CDR3 protein: CSVPNTGNSGGYTF. The CDR3 bases are TGCAGCGTGCCAAATACAGGGAACTCGGGCGGCTACACCTTC.

The CDR3 spells CASSPQAGTTYEQYF. As DNA, the CDR3 is TGTGCCAGCAGCCCCCAGGCGGGGACTACCTACGAGCAGTACTTC. The chain uses TRBV11-3 and TRBJ2-7; TRBD2 agrees at 7 bases. The V segment lost 5 bases and the J segment 2 bases; nucleotides outside the gene matches: 9. CDR1 SGHNT and CDR2 YENEEA come from the germline V gene. This CDR3 is built from 15 residues.

The genes are TRBV30 and TRBJ2-7, with TRBD1 identical over 8 bases. Germline loops: CDR1 GTSNPN, CDR2 SVGIG (reference sequence). The J segment lost 1 base and the V segment lost 2 bases, leaving 7 bases of the junction unmatched. The CDR3 has 15 residues. The CDR3, as DNA: TGTGCCTGGAGTCACCGGGACAGGTTTTCCTACGAGCAGTACTTC. It specifies CAWSHRDRFSYEQYF.

The DNA for the CDR3 is TGTGCCAGCAGCTTGGCCGGGGGGGCGAACACTGAAGCTTTCTTT. Translation: CASSLAGGANTEAFF. The chain links TRBV5-5 to TRBJ1-1; D may be TRBD1 (6 bases). CDR3 length: 15 residues. The germline gives CDR1 SGHKS, CDR2 YYEKEE (reference sequence). The V gene lost 0 bases and the J gene lost 1 base, with 10 bases spanning the gap.

This chain uses TRBV5-1 with TRBJ2-5, with 12 positions matching TRBD1. After removal of 0 bases from V and 4 bases from J, the junction contained 7 bases not matched to a gene. The CDR3 length is 17 residues. CDR1 SGHRS and CDR2 YFSETQ come from the germline V gene. CDR3 loop: CASSLAGDRGPPETQYF. CDR3 bases: TGCGCCAGCAGCTTGGCGGGGGACAGGGGGCCCCCAGAGACCCAGTACTTC.

The rearrangement uses TRBV7-7 and TRBJ2-2; TRBD2 aligns across 14 bases. Germline V gene sequence: CDR1 SSHAT, CDR2 FNYEAQ (reference sequence). The CDR3 covers 20 residues. The V and J ends lost 2 bases and 1 base, in that order; junction bases with no gene match: 9. The CDR3 nucleotides read TGTGCCAGCAGCTTAAGTTTGACTAGCGGGAGGGCCGGGAACACCGGGGAGCTGTTTTTT. Protein: CASSLSLTSGRAGNTGELFF.

The rearrangement links TRBV12-5 to TRBJ2-1, with 10 bases aligning to TRBD2. J lost 6 bases, V lost 3 bases, and 8 bases had no gene match. Germline CDR1 LGHNT, CDR2 FRNRAP. The CDR3 length is 16 residues. CDR3 loop: CASGFTPGLAFNEQFF. CDR3 sequence (DNA): TGTGCTAGTGGTTTCACTCCGGGACTAGCGTTCAATGAGCAGTTCTTC.

The CDR3 loop reads CASSNIGLGYTF. CDR3 nucleotides: TGTGCCAGCAGTAATATTGGACTGGGCTACACCTTC. The rearrangement links TRBV12-3 or TRBV12-4 to TRBJ1-2; D uncertain. The CDR3 spans 12 residues. Deletions cut 5 bases from V and 8 bases from J, with 12 bases between.

In this sample, this clone turned up once. This chain links TRBV5-6 with TRBJ1-2, with TRBD1 identical over 9 bases. CDR3 length equals 13 residues. V was clipped by 2 bases and J by 6 bases; unmatched bases: 2. Germline V gives CDR1 SGHDT, CDR2 YYEEEE. DNA for the CDR3: TGTGCCAGCAGCTTACGGACAGGGGATGGCTACACCTTC. This codes for CASSLRTGDGYTF.

J is TRBJ1-5 and V is TRBV6-5; 7 bases fit TRBD1. CDR3 size: 14 residues. V shed 6 bases and J 9 bases; nucleotides not matched to a gene: 11. Germline CDR1 MNHEY, CDR2 SVGAGI. CDR3 amino acids: CASRKRQGSLPQHF. CDR3 coding DNA: TGTGCCAGCAGAAAACGACAGGGTTCTCTGCCCCAGCATTTT.

V gene TRBV28 combines with J gene TRBJ1-5; D remains ambiguous. The CDR3 sequence is 13 residues long. V was cut by 3 bases and J by 9 bases, with 12 bases left in between. Germline V gives CDR1 MDHEN, CDR2 SYDVKM. The CDR3 sequence is CASSLADAVPQHF. The CDR3 coding sequence is TGTGCCAGCAGTTTGGCCGATGCGGTGCCCCAGCATTTT.

The rearrangement joins TRBV5-1 to TRBJ2-2, with 8 bases matching TRBD1. V trimming: 4 bases; J trimming: 7 bases; junction bases outside the gene matches: 12. Per the germline V gene, CDR1 is SGHRS and CDR2 is YFSETQ. The CDR3 loop spans 16 amino acids. This CDR3 reads CASSPTWGQANGELFF. The CDR3, as DNA: TGCGCCAGCAGCCCCACCTGGGGACAGGCAAACGGGGAGCTGTTTTTT. The full variable domain, its missing parts supplied by reference TRBV5-1 and TRBJ2-2, is KAGVTQTPRYLIKTRGQQVTLSCSPISGHRSVSWYQQTPGQGLQFLFEYFSETQRNKGNFPGRFSGRQFSNSRSEMNVSTLELGDSALYLCASSPTWGQANGELFFGEGSRLTVL.

The chain combines TRBV5-1 with TRBJ1-1, with 9 nucleotides matching TRBD1. Germline V gene sequence: CDR1 SGHRS, CDR2 YFSETQ. The V segment lost 3 bases and the J segment 12 bases; nucleotides outside the gene matches: 6. The CDR3 is made up of 12 amino acids. The CDR3 sequence is CASSSGQGRSFF. The CDR3 region has the DNA TGCGCCAGCAGCTCGGGACAGGGTCGGTCTTTCTTT.

This clone was detected only once. V is TRBV27 and J is TRBJ2-3; 10 nucleotides align to TRBD1. V shed 5 bases, J shed 2 bases, and the junction held 4 bases outside the gene matches. The CDR3 has 15 residues. The germline CDR1 and CDR2 sequences are MNHEY and SMNVEV (reference sequence). The CDR3 loop reads CASSRTGGYTDTQYF. For the CDR3, the DNA is TGTGCCAGCAGTCGGACAGGGGGTTACACAGATACGCAGTATTTT.

This clone was recorded only once. The chain uses TRBV2 and TRBJ1-1; the D gene is possibly TRBD1 (6 bases). This CDR3 is 14 amino acids long. Germline lookup yields CDR1 SNHLY and CDR2 FYNNEI. The germline V and J ends were trimmed by 7 bases and 1 base, with 13 bases remaining between them. The CDR3 loop reads CASIKTGGNTEAFF. The CDR3 DNA is TGTGCCAGCATTAAGACAGGAGGGAACACTGAAGCTTTCTTT. Using reference TRBV2 and TRBJ1-1 for the parts outside the CDR3, the full variable domain is EPEVTQTPSHQVTQMGQEVILRCVPISNHLYFYWYRQILGQKVEFLVSFYNNEISEKSEIFDDQFSVERPDGSNFTLKIRSTKLEDSAMYFCASIKTGGNTEAFFGQGTRLTVV.

The chain uses TRBV10-1 and TRBJ1-5, with TRBD1 as a possible D gene (6 bases). The V gene's germline CDR1 is WNHNN and CDR2 SYGVQD (reference sequence). Trimming pared 6 bases from V and 6 bases from J, leaving 18 bases between. The CDR3 contains 15 residues. The CDR3 sequence: CASRAQGVDSQPQHF. The CDR3 coding sequence is TGCGCCAGCAGAGCACAGGGTGTGGACAGTCAGCCCCAGCATTTT.

The gene calls are TRBV7-8 and TRBJ1-2, with D maybe TRBD1 (5 bases). Deletions cut 0 bases from V and 2 bases from J, with 10 bases between. The CDR3 consists of 15 residues. Germline V gene sequence: CDR1 SGHVS, CDR2 FQNEAQ. CDR3 region: CASSLAQGGNYGYTF. The CDR3 DNA is TGTGCCAGCAGCTTAGCGCAGGGAGGGAACTATGGCTACACCTTC. The full variable domain, its missing parts supplied by reference TRBV7-8 and TRBJ1-2, is GAGVSQSPRYKVAKRGQDVALRCDPISGHVSLFWYQQALGQGPEFLTYFQNEAQLDKSGLPSDRFFAERPEGSVSTLKIQRTQQEDSAVYLCASSLAQGGNYGYTFGSGTRLTVV.

This clone has only one observation. The CDR3 spells CASSLGGDGETQYF. The CDR3 DNA follows: TGTGCCAGCAGCTTGGGGGGGGACGGGGAGACCCAGTACTTC. The chain couples TRBV5-4 to TRBJ2-5; maybe TRBD2 (6 bases). Germline V CDR1 and CDR2: SGHNT, YYREEE (reference sequence). The CDR3 length is 14 residues. The ends were cut back, 0 bases at V and 5 bases at J, with 11 bases in the middle.